This is a list of T cell receptor beta chains from one sample in a study of cytomegalovirus exposure and HLA in healthy donors. The repertoire was sequenced with immunoSEQ multiplex PCR; TCRdb's copy has only in-frame clones and lacks some. Among 200,000 to 250,000 clones listed, 80% to 90% were seen once. The sequencing sample was made of PBMCs. The source of these receptors is a woman aged 18-29 years in good health and CMV-seronegative. Each CDR3 is given with its conserved first and last residue. The D gene is left open where the match is weak. Expanded clones are given a class, and other clones once, few, many or no size at all.

len | j_gene | abundance | d_gene | v_gene | CDR3aa | CDR3nt
15 | TRBJ2-7 | - | - | TRBV6-5 | CASSYLQKRAYEQYF | TGTGCCAGCAGTTACTTACAGAAACGAGCCTACGAGCAGTACTTC
18 | TRBJ1-5 | - | - | TRBV21-1 | CASSIMTGSPDSNQPQHF | TGTGCCAGCAGCATAATGACAGGCAGCCCGGATAGCAATCAGCCCCAGCATTTT
19 | TRBJ2-7 | - | - | TRBV13 | CASSSVKLETPLKSYEQYF | TGTGCCAGCAGCTCAGTTAAACTAGAGACTCCACTTAAATCCTACGAGCAGTACTTC
15 | TRBJ1-1 | - | TRBD1 | TRBV6-5 | CASRSPGQGNTEAFF | TGTGCCAGCAGATCGCCAGGACAGGGGAACACTGAAGCTTTCTTT
13 | TRBJ1-1 | - | - | TRBV18 | CASSKQEYTEAFF | TGTGCCAGCTCGAAACAGGAGTACACTGAAGCTTTCTTT
12 | TRBJ1-2 | once | - | TRBV28 | CASSYRQYGYTF | TGTGCCAGCAGCTACAGACAGTATGGCTACACCTTC
14 | TRBJ2-3 | - | TRBD1 | TRBV5-1 | CASSWDRVSDTQYF | TGCGCCAGCAGCTGGGACAGGGTGTCAGATACGCAGTATTTT
12 | TRBJ2-7 | - | - | TRBV29-1 | CSGLVGGYEQYF | TGCAGCGGCTTGGTAGGAGGGTACGAGCAGTACTTC
18 | TRBJ2-1 | - | TRBD2 | TRBV11-2 | CASSPRVGGRVDYNEQFF | TGTGCCAGCAGCCCCCGCGTGGGCGGGAGGGTCGACTACAATGAGCAGTTCTTC
16 | TRBJ2-3 | - | - | TRBV15 | CATRPRRSRETDTQYF | TGTGCCACCCGACCCCGGCGGTCCCGGGAGACAGATACGCAGTATTTT
13 | TRBJ2-5 | - | TRBD2 | TRBV4-1 | CASSPEGLADQYF | TGCGCCAGCAGCCCGGAGGGACTAGCGGACCAGTACTTC
13 | TRBJ1-2 | - | TRBD1 | TRBV18 | CASSPTGNYGYTF | TGTGCCAGCTCGCCGACAGGGAACTATGGCTACACCTTC
19 | TRBJ2-1 | - | TRBD2 | TRBV4-1 | CASSQGLAGGRRSYNEQFF | TGCGCCAGCAGCCAAGGACTAGCGGGGGGGCGTCGGTCCTACAATGAGCAGTTCTTC
18 | TRBJ2-3 | - | TRBD2 | TRBV9 | CASSGGTLAGDVTDTQYF | TGTGCCAGCAGCGGAGGAACCTTAGCGGGGGACGTCACAGATACGCAGTATTTT
13 | TRBJ2-2 | - | - | TRBV7-6 | CASSLAVFGELFF | TGTGCCAGCAGCTTGGCGGTGTTCGGGGAGCTGTTTTTT
16 | TRBJ2-1 | - | - | TRBV9 | CASSIPGTPFYNEQFF | TGTGCCAGCAGCATTCCCGGGACACCATTTTACAATGAGCAGTTCTTC
14 | TRBJ1-6 | - | TRBD1 | TRBV7-9 | CASSSLTGDSPLHF | TGTGCCAGCAGCTCACTCACAGGGGATTCACCCCTCCACTTT
17 | TRBJ2-1 | - | - | TRBV2 | CASSGPMGRSSYNEQFF | TGTGCCAGCAGCGGCCCGATGGGTCGGAGCTCCTACAATGAGCAGTTCTTC
13 | TRBJ2-3 | - | - | TRBV7-6 | CASSPRLGSTQYF | TGTGCCAGCAGCCCAAGACTAGGTTCGACGCAGTATTTT
15 | TRBJ2-1 | - | TRBD2 | TRBV7-6 | CASSFASGRYNEQFF | TGTGCCAGCAGCTTCGCTAGCGGGAGATACAATGAGCAGTTCTTC
12 | TRBJ2-7 | - | - | TRBV11-2 | CASSVSWYEQYF | TGTGCCAGCAGCGTTAGTTGGTACGAGCAGTACTTC
14 | TRBJ2-1 | - | - | TRBV27 | CASSLQAEYNEQFF | TGTGCCAGCAGTTTACAAGCGGAGTACAATGAGCAGTTCTTC
14 | TRBJ2-5 | once | TRBD1 | TRBV11-3 | CASSLGGGGETQYF | TGTGCCAGCAGCTTAGGAGGGGGCGGGGAGACCCAGTACTTC
15 | TRBJ2-6 | - | - | TRBV6-5 | CASRRDPYGANVLTF | TGTGCCAGCAGGAGGGATCCTTACGGGGCCAACGTCCTGACTTTC
13 | TRBJ1-1 | - | - | TRBV29-1 | CSVGTGMNTEAFF | TGCAGCGTAGGAACAGGCATGAACACTGAAGCTTTCTTT